Described below is a single T cell receptor beta chain sequence and its context. Its specificity is not known. The sequenced target, TCR beta, came from blood CD8+ and CD4+ T cells. Negative isolation yielded CD8+ and CD4+ T cells; FACS enriched TEMRA cells. The data are from a study of CD8 T cells in Susac syndrome. Regarding the study as a whole: The study's TCR sequencing and HLA analysis drew on a certain number of individuals. That number was acknowledged as relatively small.

Random hexamers were used to reverse transcribe roughly 0.45 to 1 ug of RNA. The method of amplification for TCR beta CDR3 was immunoSEQ multiplex PCR, covering 54 Vbeta and 13 Jbeta. TCRdb ran MiXCR on the immunoSEQ multiplex PCR reads and lists one entry per CDR3 protein. The sample includes 300,000 to 350,000 distinct CDR3 sequences, 90% to 95% of them seen just once. The CDR3 has 14 residues. Trimming took 4 bases from V and 3 from J, leaving 10 bases between them. The V gene's germline CDR1 is SGHRS and CDR2 YFSETQ. This clonotype was obtained from a human donor with multiple sclerosis. The sample taken for sequencing was CD4+ T cells from PBMCs. The V gene is TRBV5-1, the J gene TRBJ2-2; D is unresolved. CDR3 nucleotides: TGCGCCAGCAGCGCCACATTGGACACCGGGGAGCTGTTTTTT. It specifies CASSATLDTGELFF. The whole variable domain, filled in from reference TRBV5-1 and TRBJ2-2, reads KAGVTQTPRYLIKTRGQQVTLSCSPISGHRSVSWYQQTPGQGLQFLFEYFSETQRNKGNFPGRFSGRQFSNSRSEMNVSTLELGDSALYLCASSATLDTGELFFGEGSRLTVL.